One and the same sample provided the 4 T cell receptor beta chains below, sequenced in a study of regulatory T cells in long-lasting Graves disease. The sample's time point: newly diagnosed GD, antithyroid drugs for less than 3 months. PBMC RNA was the source of the TCR library. Libraries of TCR beta came from iRepertoire HTBI primers plus Arm-PCR of CDR3 regions. TCRdb re-called the multiplex PCR reads with MiXCR, one entry per CDR3 protein. The sample gives roughly 530,000 distinct CDR3 sequences, 16% of which show up once; roughly 25% is in the top ten. This sample also belongs to another study, concerning T cells in Graves' hyperthyroidism and ophthalmopathy.

The sequences come from peripheral blood mononuclear cells (PBMCs), collected at new diagnosis, from a patient treated with antithyroid drugs. These receptors were obtained from a woman aged 35 to 59 with Graves disease.

CDR3 coding DNA: TGTGCCAGCAGCTTGCCCCCCCAGGGGGGGAACACTGAAGCTTTCTTT. Protein product: CASSLPPQGGNTEAFF. The rearrangement joins TRBV5-4 to TRBJ1-1, with TRBD1 identical over 7 bases. Trimming took 1 base from V and 1 from J; bases not matched to a gene: 7. The germline V gene encodes CDR1 SGHNT and CDR2 YYREEE (reference sequence). The CDR3 has 16 amino acids. Complete variable domain (other parts from reference TRBV5-4 and TRBJ1-1): ETGVTQSPTHLIKTRGQQVTLRCSSQSGHNTVSWYQQALGQGPQFIFQYYREEENGRGNFPPRFSGLQFPNYSSELNVNALELDDSALYLCASSLPPQGGNTEAFFGQGTRLTVV.

Ten or more counts support this clonotype. The chain has TRBV6-1 and TRBJ1-1, with TRBD1 identical over 8 bases. V was clipped by 7 bases and J by 5 bases; unmatched bases: 6. CDR1 and CDR2 (germline): MNHNS, SASEGT. The CDR3 extends over 13 amino acids. The CDR3 DNA sequence: TGTGCCAGCAAAAGGACAGGGTCGACTGAAGCTTTCTTT. Amino acids: CASKRTGSTEAFF.

This clonotype was seen only a few times. The chain couples TRBV5-1 to TRBJ2-2, with 7 bases fitting TRBD1. The germline V gene encodes CDR1 SGHRS and CDR2 YFSETQ. V gave up 0 bases and J gave up 5 bases; unmatched junction bases: 4. This CDR3 is 15 amino acids long. The CDR3 DNA reads as TGCGCCAGCAGCTTGGAGACAGGGCAAACCGGGGAGCTGTTTTTT. It encodes CASSLETGQTGELFF.

This chain connects TRBV13 to TRBJ1-6; TRBD1 matches 7 bases. With V trimmed by 2 bases and J by 6 bases, 4 bases remained unmatched. The germline V gene encodes CDR1 PRHDT and CDR2 FYEKMQ (reference sequence). The CDR3 loop spans 15 amino acids. In DNA form, the CDR3 reads TGTGCCAGCAGCTTAACTCAGGGGGGTAATTCACCCCTCCACTTT. It yields the protein CASSLTQGGNSPLHF.